The present entry profiles one T cell receptor beta chain with its context. Investigators took 8.5 to 10 milliliters of peripheral blood from every donor. This sample is part of a study of blood T cells in healthy people across ages. This CDR3 has 15 residues. The V gene's germline CDR1 is DFQATT and CDR2 SNEGSKA (reference sequence). Losses at the gene ends were 5 bases for V and 7 bases for J; bases not matched to a gene: 10. With a J-beta primer mix and a sample-barcoded 5' primer, a second PCR ran about 7 to 11 cycles. TCRdb ran MiXCR on the 5' RACE reads and lists one entry per CDR3 protein. The sample has fewer than 1,200,000 distinct CDR3 sequences; around 27% are singletons. Separately, the same data were catalogued under a study of T cells of mothers and their children. From that report: The study sampled a few healthy Caucasian mothers and their six children. In the second PCR, M1S primer introduced barcodes and 2-4 random bases. Unrelated mother-child pairs always had slightly, but never significantly, lower normalized overlap than related pairs.

The sequence derives from a girl aged 2 to 9 in good health. V and J are TRBV20-1 and TRBJ2-2; 10 bases are a match to TRBD1. The sequencing sample was made of blood. CDR3 residues: CSARDGQGDNGELFF. The CDR3 nucleotides read TGCAGTGCTCGGGATGGACAGGGGGATAACGGGGAGCTGTTTTTT.